The 17 T cell receptor beta chains below come from one sample, sequenced in a study of T-cell reconstitution after alpha-beta-depleted transplantation in children. The TCRbeta library incorporated unique molecular identifiers. TCRdb passed the PCR reads through MiXCR, listing each CDR3 protein once. This sample carries about 500,000 distinct CDR3 sequences, roughly 33% of them seen once, and the ten largest clones take 2% to 3%. The sequenced sample was PBMCs from the stem cell graft donor, obtained from the stem cell graft. The origin of the receptors is a human donor who donated a stem cell graft to a child with aplastic anemia.

This chain joins TRBV12-3 or TRBV12-4 and TRBJ2-4; a possible D gene is TRBD1 (5 bases). The ends were cut back, 2 bases at V and 4 bases at J, with 6 bases in the middle. CDR3 size: 13 residues. The CDR3 region has the DNA TGTGCCAGCAGTTTAAACAGGAAAAACATTCAGTACTTC. Translating it yields CASSLNRKNIQYF.

The rearrangement joins TRBV2 to TRBJ2-3, with no clear D. V lost 5 bases, J lost 4 bases, and 13 bases lay in between. Germline CDR1 reads SNHLY; CDR2 reads FYNNEI. The CDR3 length is 14 residues. This CDR3 reads CASSPIPPPDTQYF. CDR3 bases: TGTGCCAGCAGTCCGATCCCTCCGCCAGATACGCAGTATTTT.

CDR3 region: CSALIDYEQYF. The CDR3 region has the DNA TGCAGCGCCCTAATCGACTACGAGCAGTACTTC. This sequence joins TRBV29-1 and TRBJ2-7, with D uncertain. Germline loops: CDR1 SQVTM, CDR2 ANQGSEA. This CDR3 is built from 11 residues. V lost 7 bases and J 3 bases, leaving 10 bases between the germline ends.

The J gene is TRBJ1-6, the V gene TRBV20-1; tentatively, D is TRBD1 (5 bases). Deletions cut 1 base from V and 3 bases from J, with 19 bases between. The CDR3 length is 18 residues. CDR1 is DFQATT and CDR2 is SNEGSKA in the germline V gene (reference sequence). The CDR3 region is CSARGPTEGSVYNSPLHF. CDR3 in DNA: TGCAGTGCTAGAGGCCCGACAGAAGGAAGCGTCTATAATTCACCCCTCCACTTT.

This clonotype occurred a few times. The chain has TRBV15 and TRBJ2-1; no definite D call. Germline CDR1 is LNHNV and CDR2 is YYDKDF (reference sequence). The CDR3 is 16 residues long. The V end lost 0 bases, the J end lost 0 bases, and 9 bases lay between the germline ends. The CDR3 protein is CATSRDPLSSYNEQFF. DNA of the CDR3: TGTGCCACCAGCAGAGATCCCCTAAGCTCCTACAATGAGCAGTTCTTC. Full variable domain (missing parts from reference TRBV15 and TRBJ2-1): DAMVIQNPRYQVTQFGKPVTLSCSQTLNHNVMYWYQQKSSQAPKLLFHYYDKDFNNEADTPDNFQSRRPNTSFCFLDIRSPGLGDTAMYLCATSRDPLSSYNEQFFGPGTRLTVL.

This clonotype was observed a few times. The rearrangement links TRBV20-1 to TRBJ2-1; no clear D gene. CDR3 length: 14 residues. Deletions cut 2 bases from V and 0 bases from J, with 8 bases between. Germline lookup yields CDR1 DFQATT and CDR2 SNEGSKA (reference sequence). CDR3 sequence: CSARMGSSYNEQFF. DNA for the CDR3: TGCAGTGCTAGAATGGGAAGCTCCTACAATGAGCAGTTCTTC.

The CDR3 spells CASSLLGLRTGELFF. The CDR3, as DNA: TGCGCCAGCAGCTTGTTGGGCCTTCGGACCGGGGAGCTGTTTTTT. The chain carries TRBV5-1 and TRBJ2-2, with no clear D. V was trimmed by 1 base and J by 5 bases, leaving 12 bases between them. The CDR3 has 15 amino acids. Germline V gene data show CDR1 as SGHRS and CDR2 as YFSETQ.

The CDR3 region has the DNA TGTGCCAGCAGTGTAGAGACAGGCAACTACGAGCAGTACTTC. Its protein is CASSVETGNYEQYF. V and J are TRBV2 and TRBJ2-7; D is perhaps TRBD1 (6 bases). Trimming cost V 4 bases and J 3 bases, with 13 bases left between them. Germline CDR1 reads SNHLY; CDR2 reads FYNNEI. The CDR3 loop spans 14 amino acids.

The chain combines TRBV12-1 with TRBJ2-3. TRBV12-1 is noted as a pseudogene. The CDR3 sequence is 9 residues long. CDR3 coding DNA: TGTGCCGGCCCGGATGCGCAGTATTTT. This translates into CAGPDAQYF.

This clonotype is medium-sized. The chain joins TRBV5-1 to TRBJ2-1; D may match TRBD1 or TRBD2 (6 bases each). This CDR3 is 14 amino acids long. Germline values: CDR1 SGHRS, CDR2 YFSETQ. V dropped 6 bases and J dropped 4 bases, with 14 bases sitting between them. The CDR3 coding sequence is TGCGCCAGCACCAAGGGGGGTGGGTACAATGAGCAGTTCTTC. Protein: CASTKGGGYNEQFF.

CDR3 loop: CASSLNSGSNEKLFF. The CDR3, as DNA: TGCGCCAGCAGCCTTAACAGCGGGAGCAATGAAAAACTGTTTTTT. The chain links TRBV4-3 to TRBJ1-4; D gene unclear. This CDR3 comprises 15 residues. Trimming removed 4 bases from V and 5 bases from J, with 14 bases in between. Per germline, CDR1 LGHNA and CDR2 YSLEER.

The chain combines TRBV6-2 or TRBV6-3 with TRBJ2-5; a weak D match, TRBD1 (5 bases). V shed 4 bases and J shed 2 bases, with 8 bases lying between them. This CDR3 spans 13 amino acids. Germline V gene sequence: CDR1 MNHEY, CDR2 SVGEGT. CDR3 DNA sequence: TGTGCCAGCAGTTGGACAACTCAAGAGACCCAGTACTTC. Amino acids: CASSWTTQETQYF.

The chain combines TRBV9 with TRBJ2-3, with 10 positions matching TRBD2. Germline values: CDR1 SGDLS, CDR2 YYNGEE. Trimming removed 0 bases from V and 3 bases from J; junction bases left unmatched: 10. The CDR3 is 18 residues long. The CDR3 protein is CASSVEGLAQMGTDTQYF. In DNA, the CDR3 is TGTGCCAGCAGCGTAGAGGGACTAGCGCAAATGGGAACAGATACGCAGTATTTT. The full variable domain, with the rest looked up from reference TRBV9 and TRBJ2-3, is DSGVTQTPKHLITATGQRVTLRCSPRSGDLSVYWYQQSLDQGLQFLIQYYNGEERAKGNILERFSAQQFPDLHSELNLSSLELGDSALYFCASSVEGLAQMGTDTQYFGPGTRLTVL.

This clonotype was detected only a few times. The CDR3, as DNA: TGCAGCGTTGTCGCGCAACTAGTCGTGGGTTTAGGCTCCTACGAGCAGTACTTC. Encoded protein: CSVVAQLVVGLGSYEQYF. The chain employs TRBV29-1 and TRBJ2-7, with a tentative D call TRBD2 (5 bases). CDR1 SQVTM and CDR2 ANQGSEA come from the germline V gene. V gave up 4 bases and J gave up 0 bases, with 25 bases separating them. The CDR3 is 18 residues long.

V gene TRBV18 combines with J gene TRBJ1-1, with D uncertain. V was cut by 7 bases and J by 3 bases, with 24 bases left in between. This CDR3 spans 17 amino acids. The germline V gene encodes CDR1 KGHSH and CDR2 LQKENI. CDR3 protein: CASCPDVSPGIDTEAFF. In nucleotides, the CDR3 is TGTGCCAGCTGTCCCGACGTGAGTCCAGGAATTGACACTGAAGCTTTCTTT.

This clonotype was detected only a few times. V usage is TRBV7-2 and J usage is TRBJ2-1; no firm D call. Germline CDR1 reads SGHTA; CDR2 reads FQGNSA. The CDR3 extends over 13 amino acids. With 2 bases removed from V and 7 bases from J, the gap between germline ends came to 9 bases. The CDR3 sequence: CASSLIPANEQFF. DNA for the CDR3: TGTGCCAGCAGCTTAATTCCCGCTAATGAGCAGTTCTTC.

As DNA, the CDR3 is TGTGCCAGCACTCAGTTCAGCCCGAACACTGAAGCTTTCTTT. Its translation: CASTQFSPNTEAFF. The V call is TRBV6-2 or TRBV6-3, the J call TRBJ1-1; unclear D gene. Germline CDR1 reads MNHEY; CDR2 reads SVGEGT. The CDR3 contains 14 residues. V was cut by 7 bases and J by 1 base, with 13 bases left in between.